The 5 T cell receptor beta chains reported below all come from one sample, sequenced in a study of cytomegalovirus exposure and HLA in healthy donors. Assay: immunoSEQ multiplex PCR; the TCRdb copy retains only in-frame clones and omits some. This table has roughly 120,000 clones, around 90% appearing once. What was sequenced was PBMCs. The receptors originated from a woman between 18 and 29 years old in good health and CMV-seronegative.

V usage is TRBV10-3 and J usage is TRBJ1-3, with 7 bases aligning to TRBD1. Germline loops: CDR1 ENHRY, CDR2 SYGVKD. The CDR3 is 15 amino acids. Germline trimming cut 0 bases from V and 5 bases from J; bases unmatched to any gene: 4. The CDR3 loop reads CAISESATGRNTIYF. In DNA, the CDR3 is TGTGCCATCAGTGAGTCGGCGACAGGGAGAAACACCATATATTTT.

The rearrangement joins TRBV7-3 to TRBJ2-1; D perhaps matches TRBD1 (6 bases). This CDR3 is built from 18 residues. CDR1 and CDR2 (germline): SGHTA, FQGTGA. The V end lost 2 bases, the J end lost 1 base, and 18 bases lay between the germline ends. CDR3: CASSLSPGVVRSYNEQFF. In nucleotides, the CDR3 is TGTGCCAGCAGCTTATCCCCAGGGGTAGTTAGGTCCTACAATGAGCAGTTCTTC.

V and J are TRBV6-5 and TRBJ2-1, with a weak D call TRBD1 (6 bases). The germline V gene encodes CDR1 MNHEY and CDR2 SVGAGI. Deletions cut 5 bases from V and 9 bases from J, with 14 bases between. The CDR3 sequence is 13 residues long. Here the CDR3 DNA reads TGTGCCAGCAGTCAGAACAGGGATGGTGAGCAGTTCTTC. This gives the protein CASSQNRDGEQFF.

The CDR3 DNA follows: TGTGCCAGCATTGGGTTACAACAGGCCACCGAAGCTTTCTTT. Translated, it gives CASIGLQQATEAFF. J is TRBJ1-1 and V is TRBV28, with D tentatively TRBD1 (5 bases). Trimming stripped 7 bases from V and 8 bases from J, with 20 bases between. Germline lookup yields CDR1 MDHEN and CDR2 SYDVKM. The CDR3 runs to 14 residues.

The chain uses TRBV2 and TRBJ2-6; 9 bases align to TRBD1. The CDR3 is 18 amino acids. Per germline, CDR1 SNHLY and CDR2 FYNNEI. V lost 7 bases to trimming and J lost 2 bases; unmatched junction nucleotides: 12. This chain's CDR3 is CASTKMGTGYAGANVLTF. Written as DNA, the CDR3 is TGTGCCAGCACCAAAATGGGGACAGGGTACGCTGGGGCCAACGTCCTGACTTTC.